The subject of this entry is one T cell receptor (beta chain). This clonotype has a single count. The antigen it recognizes is unknown. Per-base quality was not reported, and no clone a single base away is much larger than it. A read on its own is weak evidence. This record belongs to a study of CD8+CD57+ T cells in acquired aplastic anemia (dated by TCRdb to 2017 to 2018). Broadly, across the study: A mean of roughly 2.9 ug of DNA, ranging from about 0.19 to 30 ug, was extracted from sorted CD4+ and CD8+ cells.

The germline V gene yields SGDLS for CDR1 and YYNGEE for CDR2. Including the terminal cysteine and phenylalanine, the CDR3 comprises 17 residues. The CDR3 DNA has 51 bases and is translated from base 1. V loses 0 bases at its end and J loses 5 bases; junction bases beyond the gene matches: 11. Broad study findings and their caveats: About 30 CD8+ CDR3 sequences were found in both patients and controls but appeared to be highly expressed in patients and within the immunodominant clones of the patients. No significant difference in CD8+ Simpson's diversity was found between patients and healthy controls (P=0.060).

In this study, sorted CD4+ and CD8+ T cells from the blood of healthy subjects and of severe aplastic anemia patients had their TCR repertoires deep-sequenced. Ficoll-Paque density gradient centrifugation was used to isolate peripheral blood mononuclear cells. Before DNA was extracted, CD4+ and CD8+ T cells were sorted using either FACS or magnetic beads. Genomic DNA served as template for TCR beta VDJ combination and CDR3 sequence profiling. An Illumina HiSeq 2000 was used for TCR repertoire sequencing. From the authors' description of their analysis: TRBV/TRBJ rearrangement plots, CDR3 size and DJ length profiles, and Simpson's diversity index were used to assess repertoires. The most abundant DNA sequence in the deep sequencing data was taken as the immunodominant clone. CDR3 amino acid sequences were checked for sharing across subjects and were also compared against the VDJdb database and published repertoires. TCRdb passed the public sequencing reads through fastp at Q25 and MiXCR, retaining productive beta sequences. Each record represents a unique CDR3 protein, reported with the most common genes and DNA among its rows. TCRdb's processing, not the authors', yielded these V and J calls. In all, the sample holds some 280,000 distinct CDR3 sequences, and around three fifths of those were seen once. In total, the top ten clones hold roughly 8% of the sample.

The chain is assembled from TRBV9 and TRBJ2-5; 9 bases in the junction line up with TRBD1. Material for sequencing was sorted CD4+, CD8+, or CD8+CD57+ T cells (not recorded which) from PBMCs. The source is a human donor with severe aplastic anemia or a healthy control (not recorded which). The DNA sequence is as follows: TGTGCCAGCAGCGTAGGAGGAGGGACAGGGACGTTGGAGACCCAGTACTTC. This encodes CASSVGGGTGTLETQYF.